The text below deals with one T cell receptor (beta chain). What antigen it recognizes has not been identified. Per-base qualities were not stored, and no clone one base away is much larger. The data belong to a study of metastatic and nonmetastatic thyroid tumors (dated by TCRdb to the early 2020s). Notes on the research overall: Repertoires from peripheral blood and from tumor or nodule tissue samples of malignant and benign thyroid patients were compared. The research as a whole found: In both blood and tumor samples, TCR beta diversity was reported to be significantly higher in malignant tumors than in benign nodules.

The CDR3 sequence holds 17 residues, the cysteine and phenylalanine included. Only the CDR3 DNA stays, 51 bases, in frame from base 1. Trimming leaves V shorter by 0 bases and J shorter by 5 bases, with the junction holding 10 bases beyond the gene matches. Library preparation employed PCR. The instrument was an Illumina HiSeq 4000. High-throughput sequencing was used to profile the TCR beta-chain CDR3 region of each patient. Processing in the source paper ran as follows. Drawing on CDR3 differences between clinicopathological groups, the researchers built a classifier meant to tell apart patients with distant-metastatic papillary thyroid cancer. The Shannon index was used to measure repertoire diversity, and the Morisita-Horn index was used to measure how similar tumor and blood repertoires were. TCRdb reworked the public reads: Q25 trimming with fastp, MiXCR clone assembly, productive beta chains retained. None of the V and J calls come from the authors' own analysis; TCRdb made them. For this sample the table gives 65,000 or so clones, of which less than 5% were detected only once. The ten biggest clones cover around 20% of the sample.

None of the patients had been given any treatment before thyroid surgery. The study retrospectively analysed patient clinical samples collected from the early 2010s to the late 2010s using T-cell receptor beta sequencing. The chain links TRBV12-3 or TRBV12-4 with TRBJ2-3, and 8 bases in between align with TRBD2. The sample comprised blood. The TCR was taken from a female donor with papillary thyroid cancer or a benign thyroid nodule (not recorded which). Some clones in this sample may be carry-over from other donors' samples. CDR3 loop: CASSLAPAGAGKDTQYF. The sequence in DNA is TGTGCCAGCAGTTTAGCCCCAGCGGGAGCTGGAAAAGATACGCAGTATTTT.